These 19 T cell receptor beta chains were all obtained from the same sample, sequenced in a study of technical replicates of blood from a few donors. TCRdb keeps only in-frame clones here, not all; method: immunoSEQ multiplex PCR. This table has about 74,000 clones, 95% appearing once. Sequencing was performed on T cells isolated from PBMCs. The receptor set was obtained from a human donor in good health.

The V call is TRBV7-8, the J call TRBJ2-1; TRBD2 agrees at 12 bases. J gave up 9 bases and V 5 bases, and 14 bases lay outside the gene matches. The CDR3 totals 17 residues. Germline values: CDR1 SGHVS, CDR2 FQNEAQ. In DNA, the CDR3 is TGTGCCAGCAGCGAGCAAGCGACTAGCGGGAGTGGGGCTGAGCAGTTCTTC. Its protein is CASSEQATSGSGAEQFF.

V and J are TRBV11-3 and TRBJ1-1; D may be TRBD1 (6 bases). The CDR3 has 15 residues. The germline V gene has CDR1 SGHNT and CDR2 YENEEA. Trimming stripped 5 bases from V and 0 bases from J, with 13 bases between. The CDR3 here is CASSPGQIMNTEAFF. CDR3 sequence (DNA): TGTGCCAGCAGCCCCGGACAGATAATGAACACTGAAGCTTTCTTT.

CDR3 coding DNA: TGTGCCAGCAGTGAGGGGGGACTAGCGGGAGGAGTTATTGGCGAGCAGTACTTC. This codes for CASSEGGLAGGVIGEQYF. The chain couples TRBV2 to TRBJ2-7; 15 bases align to TRBD2. The germline V gene has CDR1 SNHLY and CDR2 FYNNEI. CDR3 size: 18 residues. Losses at the gene ends were 3 bases for V and 6 bases for J; bases not matched to a gene: 12.

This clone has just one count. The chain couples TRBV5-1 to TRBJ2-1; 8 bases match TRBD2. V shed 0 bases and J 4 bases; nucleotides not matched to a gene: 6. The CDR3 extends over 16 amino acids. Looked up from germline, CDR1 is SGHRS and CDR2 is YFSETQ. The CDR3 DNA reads TGCGCCAGCAGCTTGGCTCGGTCTAGCGGGTACAATGAGCAGTTCTTC. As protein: CASSLARSSGYNEQFF.

CDR3 DNA: TGTGCCAGTAGACAGGGCGGTACTGAAGCTTTCTTT. This encodes CASRQGGTEAFF. This chain connects TRBV19 to TRBJ1-1; tentative D call: TRBD1 (6 bases). Germline CDR1 reads LNHDA; CDR2 reads SQIVND (reference sequence). Between the trimmed V and J ends, which lost 6 bases and 5 bases, there was a span of 10 bases. This CDR3 region has 12 residues.

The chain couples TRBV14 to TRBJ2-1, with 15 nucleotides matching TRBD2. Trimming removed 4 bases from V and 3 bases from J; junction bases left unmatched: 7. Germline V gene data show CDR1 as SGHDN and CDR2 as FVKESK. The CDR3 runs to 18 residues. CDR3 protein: CASSPFRTSGGDYNEQFF. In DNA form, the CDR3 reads TGTGCCAGCAGCCCTTTCCGGACTAGCGGGGGGGACTACAATGAGCAGTTCTTC.

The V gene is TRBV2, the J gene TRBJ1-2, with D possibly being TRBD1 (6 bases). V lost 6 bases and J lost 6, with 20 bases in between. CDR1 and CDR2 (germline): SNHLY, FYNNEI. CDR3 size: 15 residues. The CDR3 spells CASSEQGVVQNGYTF. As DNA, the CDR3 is TGTGCCAGCAGCGAACAGGGTGTCGTCCAAAATGGCTACACCTTC.

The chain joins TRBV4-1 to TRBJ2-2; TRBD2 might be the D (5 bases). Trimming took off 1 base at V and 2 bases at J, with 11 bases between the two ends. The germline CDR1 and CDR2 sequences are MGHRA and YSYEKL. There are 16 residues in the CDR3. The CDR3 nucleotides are TGCGCCAGCAGCCAAGTTGTTAGCGTTAACACCGGGGAGCTGTTTTTT. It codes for CASSQVVSVNTGELFF.

In nucleotides, the CDR3 is TGTGCCAGCAGATTGAGGGACTTCAGCCGCCTCGCCTACGAGCAGTACTTC. Translation gives CASRLRDFSRLAYEQYF. This chain links TRBV28 with TRBJ2-7; possibly TRBD2 for D (6 bases). V was clipped by 6 bases and J by 2 bases, with 23 bases between them. CDR3 length equals 17 residues. CDR1 and CDR2 (germline): MDHEN, SYDVKM.

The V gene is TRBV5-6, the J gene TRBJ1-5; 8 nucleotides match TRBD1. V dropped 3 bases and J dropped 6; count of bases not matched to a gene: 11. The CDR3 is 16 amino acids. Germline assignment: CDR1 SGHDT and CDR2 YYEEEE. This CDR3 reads CASSSRAGGWSQPQHF. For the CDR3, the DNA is TGTGCCAGCAGCTCCCGGGCAGGGGGCTGGAGTCAGCCCCAGCATTTT.

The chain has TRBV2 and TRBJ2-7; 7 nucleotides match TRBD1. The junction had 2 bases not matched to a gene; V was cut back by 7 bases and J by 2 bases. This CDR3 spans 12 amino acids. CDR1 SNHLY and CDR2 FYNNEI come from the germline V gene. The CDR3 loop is CASKTGPYEQYF. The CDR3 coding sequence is TGTGCCAGCAAGACAGGGCCCTACGAGCAGTACTTC.

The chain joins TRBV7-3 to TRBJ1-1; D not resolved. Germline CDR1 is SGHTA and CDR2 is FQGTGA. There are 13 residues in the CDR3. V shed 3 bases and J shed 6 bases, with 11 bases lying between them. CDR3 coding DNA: TGTGCCAGCAGCTTCTCCCAAACAGCTGAAGCTTTCTTT. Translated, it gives CASSFSQTAEAFF. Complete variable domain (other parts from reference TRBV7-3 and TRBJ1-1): GAGVSQTPSNKVTEKGKYVELRCDPISGHTALYWYRQSLGQGPEFLIYFQGTGAADDSGLPNDRFFAVRPEGSVSTLKIQRTERGDSAVYLCASSFSQTAEAFFGQGTRLTVV.

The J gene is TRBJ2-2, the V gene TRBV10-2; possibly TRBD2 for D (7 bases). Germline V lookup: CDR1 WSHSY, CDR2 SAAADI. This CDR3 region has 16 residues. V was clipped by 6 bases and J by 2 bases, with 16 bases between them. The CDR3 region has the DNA TGCGCCAGCAGCCAAAGGGGGGGGCCAAACACCGGGGAGCTGTTTTTT. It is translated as CASSQRGGPNTGELFF.

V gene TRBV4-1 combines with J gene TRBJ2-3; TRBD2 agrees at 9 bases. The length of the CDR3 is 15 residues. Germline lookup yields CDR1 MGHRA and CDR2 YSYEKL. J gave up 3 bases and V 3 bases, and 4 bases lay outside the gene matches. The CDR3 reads CASSQIAGVTDTQYF. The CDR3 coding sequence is TGCGCCAGCAGCCAGATAGCGGGAGTGACAGATACGCAGTATTTT.

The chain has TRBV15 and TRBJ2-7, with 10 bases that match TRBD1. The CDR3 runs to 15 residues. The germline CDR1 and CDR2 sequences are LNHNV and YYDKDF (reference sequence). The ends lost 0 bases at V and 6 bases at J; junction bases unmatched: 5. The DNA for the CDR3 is TGTGCCACCAGCAGAGACCGGGACAGGGGCACCGAGCAGTACTTC. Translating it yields CATSRDRDRGTEQYF.

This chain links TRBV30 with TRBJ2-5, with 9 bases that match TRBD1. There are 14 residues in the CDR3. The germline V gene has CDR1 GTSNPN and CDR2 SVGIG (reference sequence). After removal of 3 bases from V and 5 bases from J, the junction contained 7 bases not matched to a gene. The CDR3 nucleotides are TGTGCCTGGAGCCCGGGACAGGGTAAGGAGACCCAGTACTTC. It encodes CAWSPGQGKETQYF.

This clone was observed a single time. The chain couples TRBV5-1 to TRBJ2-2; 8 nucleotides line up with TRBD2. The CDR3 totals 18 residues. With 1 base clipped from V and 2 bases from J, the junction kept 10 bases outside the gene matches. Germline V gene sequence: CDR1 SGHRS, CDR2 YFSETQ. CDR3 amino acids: CASSLWYSGTLNTGELFF. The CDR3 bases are TGCGCCAGCAGCTTGTGGTATAGCGGGACACTTAACACCGGGGAGCTGTTTTTT.

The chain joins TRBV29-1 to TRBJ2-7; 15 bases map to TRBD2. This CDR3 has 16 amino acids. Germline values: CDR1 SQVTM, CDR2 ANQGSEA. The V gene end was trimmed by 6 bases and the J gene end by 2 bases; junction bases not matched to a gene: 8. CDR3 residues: CSVGGLAGGRAYEQYF. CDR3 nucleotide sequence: TGCAGCGTGGGGGGACTAGCGGGAGGTAGGGCCTACGAGCAGTACTTC.

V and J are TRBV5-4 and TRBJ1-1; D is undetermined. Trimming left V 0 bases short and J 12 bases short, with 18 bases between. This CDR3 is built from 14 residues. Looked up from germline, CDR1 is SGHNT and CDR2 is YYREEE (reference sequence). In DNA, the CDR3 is TGTGCCAGCAGCTTGGAACCCCCAACCTTCGAGACTTTCTTT. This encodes CASSLEPPTFETFF. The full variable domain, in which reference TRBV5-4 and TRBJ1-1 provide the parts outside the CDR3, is ETGVTQSPTHLIKTRGQQVTLRCSSQSGHNTVSWYQQALGQGPQFIFQYYREEENGRGNFPPRFSGLQFPNYSSELNVNALELDDSALYLCASSLEPPTFETFFGQGTRLTVV.